These 25 T cell receptor beta chains were all obtained from the same sample, sequenced in a study of blood T cell repertoires in COVID-19. Here immunoSEQ multiplex PCR was the method, and the copy in TCRdb shows in-frame clones only, minus some. The sample has 170,000 or so clones; about 86% are singletons. Specimen: peripheral blood. All receptors come from a man aged 45 to 65 with active or convalescent COVID-19.

On this clone: This CDR3 is also generated by other DNA sequences in the sample. The chain employs TRBV4-1 and TRBJ2-7; 7 positions match TRBD1. The CDR3 is 15 amino acids. V was pared by 1 base and J by 2 bases, with 5 bases of the junction left unmatched. Germline CDR1 MGHRA, CDR2 YSYEKL. CDR3 amino acids: CASSQGGQGAYEQYF. The DNA for the CDR3 is TGCGCCAGCAGCCAAGGTGGGCAGGGGGCCTACGAGCAGTACTTC.

The genes are TRBV7-2 and TRBJ2-2; perhaps TRBD2 as D (6 bases). In germline, CDR1 is SGHTA, CDR2 FQGNSA. Trimming took off 1 base at V and 7 bases at J, with 13 bases between the two ends. The CDR3 spans 15 residues. The CDR3 nucleotides are TGTGCCAGCAGCTTAGATGTGGCGGGAAGCGGGGAGCTGTTTTTT. It yields the protein CASSLDVAGSGELFF.

This chain links TRBV28 with TRBJ2-2, with 11 bases lining up with TRBD2. This CDR3 is built from 17 residues. CDR1 is MDHEN and CDR2 is SYDVKM in the germline V gene. The junction had 8 bases not matched to a gene; V was cut back by 8 bases and J by 0 bases. CDR3 in amino acids: CASAGLAVTANTGELFF. The CDR3 coding sequence is TGTGCCAGCGCGGGACTAGCGGTTACGGCGAACACCGGGGAGCTGTTTTTT.

The chain links TRBV19 to TRBJ1-1; D may be TRBD1 (5 bases). Trimming stripped 4 bases from V and 4 bases from J, with 13 bases between. The germline gives CDR1 LNHDA, CDR2 SQIVND (reference sequence). The CDR3 runs to 14 residues. This chain's CDR3 is CASSRPGKATEAFF. Here the CDR3 DNA reads TGTGCCAGTAGTAGACCAGGGAAGGCCACTGAAGCTTTCTTT.

The rearrangement uses TRBV5-6 and TRBJ2-1, with TRBD2 matching 7 bases. Germline-derived CDR1 and CDR2 are SGHDT and YYEEEE. CDR3 length: 16 amino acids. V was pared by 0 bases and J by 5 bases, with 8 bases of the junction left unmatched. CDR3 bases: TGTGCCAGCAGCTTGGCCATGGCTAGCGGTAACAATGAGCAGTTCTTC. Amino acid sequence: CASSLAMASGNNEQFF.

This clone was recorded only once. The gene calls are TRBV7-2 and TRBJ1-4, with D uncertain. Looked up from germline, CDR1 is SGHTA and CDR2 is FQGNSA. This CDR3 comprises 14 residues. V shed 2 bases and J shed 4 bases, with 8 bases lying between them. CDR3 loop: CASSLIGVNEKLFF. The CDR3 bases are TGTGCCAGCAGCTTAATAGGAGTTAATGAAAAACTGTTTTTT.

This chain links TRBV5-1 with TRBJ1-2, with a possible D match to TRBD1 (6 bases). Germline V lookup: CDR1 SGHRS, CDR2 YFSETQ. The CDR3 runs 15 residues. V was cut by 0 bases and J by 2 bases, with 11 bases left in between. The DNA for the CDR3 is TGCGCCAGCAGCTTGGAGACAGGAACGAACTATGGCTACACCTTC. Its protein is CASSLETGTNYGYTF.

The rearrangement uses TRBV6-5 and TRBJ1-6; the match to TRBD1 covers 7 bases. The germline V gene encodes CDR1 MNHEY and CDR2 SVGAGI. V gave up 6 bases and J gave up 6 bases; unmatched junction bases: 8. This CDR3 spans 15 amino acids. CDR3 DNA sequence: TGTGCCAGCAGGGGACCGGGACAGTTTAATTCACCCCTCCACTTT. This sequence encodes CASRGPGQFNSPLHF.

This clone was counted ten times or more. In the same sample, other DNA sequences code for this CDR3. The V gene is TRBV9, the J gene TRBJ1-2, with 10 bases fitting TRBD1. CDR3 length: 16 amino acids. The germline V gene encodes CDR1 SGDLS and CDR2 YYNGEE. V lost 2 bases, J lost 7 bases, and 11 bases stayed unmatched. Written as DNA, the CDR3 is TGTGCCAGCAGCGTGAGGGGGAGACAGGGGGCTAGTGGCTACACCTTC. Translation: CASSVRGRQGASGYTF.

This clone was detected only once. The chain recombines TRBV29-1 with TRBJ2-3; D not certain. This CDR3 is built from 12 residues. V was trimmed by 2 bases and J by 3 bases, leaving 6 bases between them. Germline V gives CDR1 SQVTM, CDR2 ANQGSEA. For the CDR3, the DNA is TGCAGCGTTGAATTACAGACAGATACGCAGTATTTT. This codes for CSVELQTDTQYF.

The chain is built from TRBV28 and TRBJ2-7; D is undetermined. Germline lookup yields CDR1 MDHEN and CDR2 SYDVKM. The CDR3 loop spans 15 amino acids. Deletions cut 9 bases from V and 0 bases from J, with 18 bases between. As DNA, the CDR3 is TGTGCCAGTAATTACGTTCAGGCGAGCTCCTACGAGCAGTACTTC. Encoded protein: CASNYVQASSYEQYF.

This clone was seen a few times. The chain employs TRBV10-3 and TRBJ1-5; the match to TRBD1 covers 11 bases. Trimming at V came to 11 bases and at J to 4 bases, leaving 10 bases not matched to a gene. The CDR3 loop spans 15 amino acids. Looked up from germline, CDR1 is ENHRY and CDR2 is SYGVKD. The CDR3 region has the DNA TGTGCCTCCAGGCCCGGGACAGGGGGAAATCAGCCCCAGCATTTT. Translation gives CASRPGTGGNQPQHF.

For the CDR3, the DNA is TGTGCCAGTAGTATCTCGCATCAGGACAGCGGCTACACCTTC. Residues: CASSISHQDSGYTF. The genes are TRBV19 and TRBJ1-2, with TRBD1 as a possible D gene (6 bases). This CDR3 region has 14 residues. V was trimmed by 3 bases and J by 8 bases, leaving 16 bases between them. The germline V gene has CDR1 LNHDA and CDR2 SQIVND (reference sequence).

This chain uses TRBV5-4 with TRBJ1-1; D unclear. This CDR3 region has 14 residues. CDR1 and CDR2 from the germline V gene are SGHNT and YYREEE (reference sequence). V was clipped by 1 base and J by 4 bases, with 11 bases between them. The CDR3 DNA follows: TGTGCCAGCAGCTTGTTAAATACGGGCACTGAAGCTTTCTTT. Translation: CASSLLNTGTEAFF.

The chain employs TRBV29-1 and TRBJ1-5; D perhaps matches TRBD1 (5 bases). The germline CDR1 and CDR2 sequences are SQVTM and ANQGSEA. There are 13 residues in the CDR3. V dropped 3 bases and J dropped 7 bases, with 13 bases sitting between them. CDR3 in amino acids: CSVDSGPGQPQHF. The CDR3 bases are TGCAGCGTTGATTCAGGGCCCGGCCAGCCCCAGCATTTT.

The V and J genes are TRBV7-9 and TRBJ2-5; 8 nucleotides agree with TRBD2. The CDR3 has 15 amino acids. Unmatched junction bases numbered 8, after V lost 3 bases and J lost 5 bases. Germline CDR1 SEHNR, CDR2 FQNEAQ (reference sequence). The CDR3, as DNA: TGTGCCAGCAGCTTCGGAGATAGCGGGATGGAGACCCAGTACTTC. It specifies CASSFGDSGMETQYF.

This clone appeared a few times. V gene TRBV6-5 combines with J gene TRBJ1-1; no definite D call. CDR3 length equals 11 residues. The V end was cut by 7 bases, the J end by 10 bases, with 13 bases between. Germline V gene sequence: CDR1 MNHEY, CDR2 SVGAGI. The CDR3 spells CASKEHTGAFF. CDR3 in DNA: TGTGCCAGCAAGGAACACACGGGAGCTTTCTTT.

This chain uses TRBV4-1 with TRBJ2-2, with D maybe TRBD1 (5 bases). The V gene's germline CDR1 is MGHRA and CDR2 YSYEKL. The ends were cut back, 0 bases at V and 0 bases at J, with 5 bases in the middle. This CDR3 comprises 15 residues. As DNA, the CDR3 is TGCGCCAGCAGCCAAGAAGGGGCGAACACCGGGGAGCTGTTTTTT. Encoded protein: CASSQEGANTGELFF.

This chain connects TRBV5-1 to TRBJ2-2, with D perhaps TRBD1 (5 bases). V was clipped by 0 bases and J by 1 base, with 10 bases between them. The CDR3 spans 16 residues. Germline V gene data show CDR1 as SGHRS and CDR2 as YFSETQ. The CDR3, as DNA: TGCGCCAGCAGCTTGGAAACAGGCCAGAACACCGGGGAGCTGTTTTTT. Translating it yields CASSLETGQNTGELFF. The full variable domain, its missing parts supplied by reference TRBV5-1 and TRBJ2-2, is KAGVTQTPRYLIKTRGQQVTLSCSPISGHRSVSWYQQTPGQGLQFLFEYFSETQRNKGNFPGRFSGRQFSNSRSEMNVSTLELGDSALYLCASSLETGQNTGELFFGEGSRLTVL.

The chain couples TRBV19 to TRBJ1-6, with D possibly being TRBD1 (5 bases). The CDR3 has 18 amino acids. Trimming pared 5 bases from V and 1 base from J, leaving 18 bases between. CDR1 and CDR2 from the germline V gene are LNHDA and SQIVND (reference sequence). The CDR3 DNA reads as TGTGCCAGTAGTCACGGGCTGGACAAAAGTTCCTATAATTCACCCCTCCACTTT. As protein: CASSHGLDKSSYNSPLHF.

The chain employs TRBV3-1 (or the pseudogene TRBV3-2) and TRBJ2-1; D gene uncertain. This CDR3 has 12 residues. V was pared by 5 bases and J by 4 bases, with 6 bases between. Per the germline V gene, CDR1 is LGHDT and CDR2 is YNNKEL (reference sequence). DNA of the CDR3: TGTGCCAGCAGCGTCACTTACAATGAGCAGTTCTTC. Its protein is CASSVTYNEQFF.

The DNA of the CDR3 is TGTGCCAGCAGAAGACAGGGGGCGAACTATGGCTACACCTTC. The encoded protein is CASRRQGANYGYTF. J is TRBJ1-2 and V is TRBV6-5; TRBD1 matches 10 bases. Germline values: CDR1 MNHEY, CDR2 SVGAGI. This CDR3 spans 14 amino acids. V was clipped by 6 bases and J by 2 bases; unmatched bases: 3.

The chain couples TRBV11-3 to TRBJ2-2; D perhaps matches TRBD1 (5 bases). This CDR3 has 13 amino acids. Trimming left V 8 bases short and J 0 bases short, with 7 bases between. Germline V gives CDR1 SGHNT, CDR2 YENEEA. CDR3 sequence reads: CASQGTNTGELFF. The CDR3 DNA sequence: TGTGCCAGCCAGGGTACGAACACCGGGGAGCTGTTTTTT.

The rearrangement links TRBV19 to TRBJ1-5; 8 bases align to TRBD1. From germline, CDR1 is LNHDA and CDR2 SQIVND (reference sequence). With V trimmed by 5 bases and J by 4 bases, 7 bases remained unmatched. The CDR3 spans 15 residues. CDR3 region: CASSSRTGRNQPQHF. In DNA form, the CDR3 reads TGTGCCAGTAGTTCCCGGACAGGGAGGAATCAGCCCCAGCATTTT.

CDR3 amino acids: CASSQEVAGDEETQYF. CDR3 sequence (DNA): TGCGCCAGCAGCCAAGAGGTAGCGGGGGATGAAGAGACCCAGTACTTC. This chain uses TRBV4-3 with TRBJ2-5, with 9 bases identical to TRBD2. With V trimmed by 0 bases and J by 3 bases, 5 bases remained unmatched. From germline, CDR1 is LGHNA and CDR2 YSLEER. The CDR3 is 16 amino acids.